The rows below give T cell receptor beta chains drawn from one sample of a study of early stage breast cancer tumors. Using immunoSEQ multiplex PCR, the repertoire was profiled, and TCRdb retains in-frame clones only, with some absent. Of about 72,000 clones in the sample, around 80% are singletons; the top ten hold 3.5%. Material for sequencing was blood. The receptor source for this set is a person aged 55 to 75 with breast cancer. CDR3s include the opening cysteine and the closing phenylalanine or tryptophan. Only some rows state a clone size, as once, few, many or a class for expanded clones.

>TRBV2|.
CASSDGTGGNTGELFF
>TRBV27|.
CASSFAGDYNEQFF
>TRBV28|.
CASSSLGTGGGEKLFF
>TRBV5-1|.
CASSRGLAGVENEQFF
>TRBV28|.
CASSTGSNQPQHF
>TRBV6-1|.
CASSEAHIPQGIPSTDTQYF
>TRBV6-4|.
CASSDSETANIQYF
>TRBV28|.
CASSWGQATYGYTF
>TRBV19|.
CASSIGESDTQYF
>TRBV7-9|.
CASSLDSARVNEQFF
>TRBV7-8|.
CASRMGEDEQYF
>TRBV4-3|.
CASSQEPRGPTNEKLFF
>TRBV4-3|.
CASSQVTGGNTEAFF
>TRBV20-1|.
CSAEQNTEAFF
>TRBV15|.
CATSRDTGVNTGELFF
>TRBV21-1|.
CASSKVCGVLEAFF
>TRBV6-5|.
CASSYGGHSSPLHF
>TRBV6-5|.
CASSLRLVAGTGELFF
>TRBV9|.
CASSVVSDATDTQYF
>TRBV6-1|.
CASSDDRLDTQYF
>TRBV5-1|.
CASSWTSGPNNEQFF
>TRBV10-3|.
CAISEWQGADTQYF
>TRBV6-4|.
CASSASSYNEQFF
>TRBV21-1|few
CASCLVRSLSGNTIYF
>TRBV11-3|.
CASSPRATGELFF
>TRBV7-3|.
CASSRRTSGGVDTQYF
>TRBV7-9|few
CASSSDRGQIREQYF
>TRBV4-1|.
CASSLDGWGYTF
>TRBV7-2|.
CASSLPTGATEAFF
>TRBV6-4|.
CASSPGTPGELFF
>TRBV2|.
CASTGEGRKLFF
>TRBV7-9|.
CASSRIAGAAEQYF
>TRBV7-2|.
CASSPGQSSYEQYF
>TRBV28|.
CASSPRGGNEQFF
>TRBV6-6|.
CASSTTYSDEAFF
>TRBV5-6|.
CASSGGAGVQPQHF
>TRBV10-3|.
CAISETNTGELFF
>TRBV28|.
CASSSLAGGTNIQYF
>TRBV6-1|.
CASSPRGLGETQYF
>TRBV5-1|few
CASSAQGDGTQYF
>TRBV18|.
CASSATGEDSPLHF
>TRBV19|once
CASSITGGGETQYF